This TCR beta chain comes out of a study of vaccination and CD4 T cells after COVID-19. Background on the study: Collection of post-COVID samples occurred a median around 96 days after diagnosis, spanning a range of 35 to 161. Overlapping spike peptides of SARS-CoV-2, HCoV-NL63, HCoV-OC43 and HCoV-229E were used, and cells were stimulated with them.

Treatment indicated: approximately nine-day PBMC culture with coronavirus spike peptide pools or control peptides (ViraFEST assay). After being plated at around 2 million per well, PBMCs were cultured with about 9.1 IU/ml IL-2 and approximately 9.6 ug/ml peptide pools. With the Oncomine TCR Beta short-read assay, DNA from cultured CD4+ T cells was sequenced. A single record per CDR3 protein comes from TCRdb applying MiXCR to the PCR reads. This repertoire shows some 20,000 distinct CDR3 sequences, around 29% found once; its top ten account for 14% to 15%. For this clonotype: The antigen is undetermined.

Sequences were obtained from cultured CD4+ T cells from blood. The clonotype was recovered from a human donor with COVID-19.

DNA of the CDR3: TGTGCCAGCAGCGAGGGACAGGGGGACACTGAAGCTTTCTTT. Translation gives CASSEGQGDTEAFF. This chain uses TRBV7-9 with TRBJ1-1; 11 bases are shared with TRBD1. The germline CDR1 and CDR2 sequences are SEHNR and FQNEAQ (reference sequence). J gave up 3 bases and V 5 bases, and 2 bases lay outside the gene matches. The CDR3 is made up of 14 amino acids.